This T cell receptor (beta chain) was found in a study of blood T cell repertoires in COVID-19. Study as a whole: COVID-19 samples collected from the United States, Italy and Spain covered acute and convalescent phases.

As originally analysed: By means of reference gene primer amplification, nucleated cell counts were estimated. The table came from immunoSEQ multiplex PCR; TCRdb's copy has only in-frame clones and leaves some out. The V and J calls and clone size come from that table; D and trimming were worked out from the DNA. The repertoire holds 200,000 to 250,000 clones, with about 80% as singletons. Trimming left V 6 bases short and J 2 bases short, with 19 bases between. This CDR3 is 16 amino acids long. Germline CDR1 MRHNA, CDR2 SNTAGT. This sequence was found in a woman in her thirties or forties with acute COVID-19. V and J are TRBV6-4 and TRBJ1-1; D uncertain. Sequencing was done on a sample of PBMCs or T cells enriched from blood (not recorded which). CDR3 amino acids: CASSPTGLDANTEAFF. CDR3 in DNA: TGTGCCAGCAGCCCCACCGGACTTGACGCTAACACTGAAGCTTTCTTT.